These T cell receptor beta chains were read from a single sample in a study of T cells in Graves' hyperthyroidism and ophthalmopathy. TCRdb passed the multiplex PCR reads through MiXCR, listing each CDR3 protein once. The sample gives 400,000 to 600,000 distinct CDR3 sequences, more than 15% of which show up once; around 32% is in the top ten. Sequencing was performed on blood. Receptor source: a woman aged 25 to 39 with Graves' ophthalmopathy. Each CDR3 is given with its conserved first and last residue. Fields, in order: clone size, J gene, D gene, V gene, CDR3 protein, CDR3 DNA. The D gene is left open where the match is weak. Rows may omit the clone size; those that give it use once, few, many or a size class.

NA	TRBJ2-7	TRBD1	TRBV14	CASSLDRGPDEQYF	TGTGCCAGCAGCCTTGACAGGGGGCCGGACGAGCAGTACTTC
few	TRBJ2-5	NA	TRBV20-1	CSARAQQGGETQYF	TGCAGTGCTAGAGCCCAACAGGGGGGGGAGACCCAGTACTTC
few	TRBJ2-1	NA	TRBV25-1	CASEETNVKNEQFF	TGTGCCAGTGAGGAGACCAATGTTAAGAATGAGCAGTTCTTC
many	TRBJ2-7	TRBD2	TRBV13	CASSLGLAGYEQYF	TGCGCCAGCAGCTTGGGACTAGCCGGGTACGAGCAGTACTTC
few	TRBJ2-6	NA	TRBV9	CASSPRLAQNGANVLTF	TGTGCCAGCAGCCCGAGGTTGGCGCAGAACGGGGCCAACGTCCTGACTTTC
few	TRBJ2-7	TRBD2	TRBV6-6	CASSYSTSGSSYEQYF	TGTGCCAGCAGTTACTCAACTAGCGGGAGTTCCTACGAGCAGTACTTC
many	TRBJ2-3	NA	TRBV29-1	CSVDNRVTSTDTQYF	TGCAGCGTTGACAACAGAGTGACTAGCACAGATACGCAGTATTTT
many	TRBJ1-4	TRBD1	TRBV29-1	CSVERGQGANEKLFF	TGCAGCGTAGAACGTGGACAGGGAGCTAATGAAAAACTGTTTTTT
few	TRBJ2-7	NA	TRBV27	CASKTGSSYEQYF	TGTGCCAGCAAGACTGGGAGCTCCTACGAGCAGTACTTC
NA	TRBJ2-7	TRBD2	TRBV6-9	CASSYPLAGVAGERYF	TGTGCCAGCAGTTACCCTCTAGCGGGAGTTGCGGGGGAGCGGTACTTC
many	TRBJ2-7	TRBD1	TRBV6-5	CASSYSIPGQGSYEQYF	TGTGCCAGCAGTTACTCGATACCGGGACAGGGGTCCTACGAGCAGTACTTC
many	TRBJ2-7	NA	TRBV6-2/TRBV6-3	CASSYSRLEQYF	TGTGCCAGCAGTTACTCCCGGCTCGAGCAGTACTTC
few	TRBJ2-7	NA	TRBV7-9	CASSRTGHPEQYF	TGTGCCAGCAGCCGCACGGGACATCCGGAGCAGTACTTC
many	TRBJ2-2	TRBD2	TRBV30	CAWAPSGAGGPSGELFF	TGTGCCTGGGCACCCTCGGGGGCGGGAGGGCCATCCGGGGAGCTGTTTTTT
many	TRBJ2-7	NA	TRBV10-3	CAISEESPRGYEQYF	TGTGCCATCAGTGAGGAATCCCCTCGAGGCTACGAGCAGTACTTC